This T cell receptor beta chain comes out of a study of PD-L1 blockade in urothelial cancer. At the level of the study: Before enrollment, 0 to 3 chemotherapy regimens had been given to patients. Study conclusions and caveats: Pretreatment peripheral blood TCR clonality that fell below the median predicted better survival among the patients studied.

Only in-frame clones appear in the TCRdb table, and some are missing; sequencing was by immunoSEQ multiplex PCR. The sample lists 70,000 to 75,000 clones; less than 90% were seen once. As concerns this clone: Its target is not known.

Germline V gene lookup returns CDR1 SGHAT and CDR2 FQNNGV. The CDR3 has 15 residues. Trimming pared 0 bases from V and 0 bases from J, leaving 9 bases between. Indicated time point: pretreatment peripheral blood. This sequence was found in a woman in her 70s with urothelial cancer. The chain employs TRBV11-2 and TRBJ2-7; no clear D gene. The sample in question was PBMCs, obtained around atezolizumab (anti-PD-L1) treatment. The CDR3 sequence is CASSLDRPSSYEQYF. CDR3 sequence (DNA): TGTGCCAGCAGCTTAGATCGCCCGAGCTCCTACGAGCAGTACTTC.